Below are 10 T cell receptor beta chains sequenced from a single sample in a study of blood T cell repertoires in COVID-19. Method: immunoSEQ multiplex PCR; TCRdb's copy keeps in-frame clones and lacks some. Counted here are 230,000 or so clones, roughly 80% occurring once; the ten biggest clones make up 5.1%. The specimen sequenced was peripheral blood. The receptors originated from a human donor in a cohort sampled during active COVID-19.

The chain links TRBV3-1 (or the pseudogene TRBV3-2) to TRBJ1-3; the D gene is possibly TRBD1 (5 bases). The CDR3 consists of 16 residues. The V end lost 4 bases, the J end lost 0 bases, and 13 bases lay between the germline ends. Per germline, CDR1 LGHDT and CDR2 YNNKEL (reference sequence). CDR3 in amino acids: CASSLLTASSGNTIYF. The CDR3 DNA sequence: TGTGCCAGCAGCCTCCTGACAGCATCCTCTGGAAACACCATATATTTT.

The genes are TRBV10-3 and TRBJ2-5, with a tentative D call TRBD2 (6 bases). V lost 4 bases and J lost 4, with 16 bases in between. The CDR3 extends over 15 amino acids. The germline CDR1 and CDR2 sequences are ENHRY and SYGVKD. CDR3 region: CAISGSGWGIETQYF. For the CDR3, the DNA is TGTGCCATCAGTGGGAGCGGGTGGGGTATAGAGACCCAGTACTTC.

This clone has a handful of counts. The chain joins TRBV6-5 to TRBJ2-1; D is perhaps TRBD1 (5 bases). The V end lost 0 bases, the J end lost 8 bases, and 11 bases lay between the germline ends. From germline, CDR1 is MNHEY and CDR2 SVGAGI. The CDR3 runs 14 residues. The CDR3 nucleotides read TGTGCCAGCAGTTACTCGATCAGGGCCGATGAGCAGTTCTTC. This codes for CASSYSIRADEQFF.

This sequence joins TRBV2 and TRBJ1-4; TRBD1 agrees at 8 bases. V trimming: 6 bases; J trimming: 7 bases; junction bases outside the gene matches: 7. CDR1 and CDR2 from the germline V gene are SNHLY and FYNNEI. This CDR3 contains 14 residues. The CDR3 DNA reads TGTGCCAGCAGCACGCCTACAGGGGGTGAAAAACTGTTTTTT. Translation gives CASSTPTGGEKLFF.

V gene TRBV28 combines with J gene TRBJ1-3, with 9 bases identical to TRBD1. Germline values: CDR1 MDHEN, CDR2 SYDVKM. Losses at the gene ends were 3 bases for V and 4 bases for J; bases not matched to a gene: 4. The CDR3 covers 15 residues. DNA of the CDR3: TGTGCCAGCAGTTTTACAGGGGGCAGAGGAAACACCATATATTTT. Translated: CASSFTGGRGNTIYF.

The rearrangement uses TRBV7-9 and TRBJ2-1; 7 positions match TRBD1. This CDR3 has 16 amino acids. With V trimmed by 4 bases and J by 2 bases, 8 bases remained unmatched. Looked up from germline, CDR1 is SEHNR and CDR2 is FQNEAQ (reference sequence). In nucleotides, the CDR3 is TGTGCCAGCAGCTCGCAAAGGGACAGTGCCTACAATGAGCAGTTCTTC. This codes for CASSSQRDSAYNEQFF.

This clone occurred a few times. The chain joins TRBV30 to TRBJ1-1; no clear D. Trimming pared 5 bases from V and 0 bases from J, leaving 7 bases between. This CDR3 has 12 residues. CDR1 is GTSNPN, CDR2 SVGIG, per germline (reference sequence). CDR3 amino acids: CAWGGLNTEAFF. The CDR3 coding sequence is TGTGCCTGGGGAGGGCTGAACACTGAAGCTTTCTTT.

V and J are TRBV5-4 and TRBJ2-3; TRBD2 matches 9 bases. The trim removed 0 bases at V and 2 bases at J, leaving 4 bases unmatched. Germline-derived CDR1 and CDR2 are SGHNT and YYREEE (reference sequence). The CDR3 runs to 16 residues. The CDR3 loop is CASSLGLADPTDTQYF. As DNA, the CDR3 is TGTGCCAGCAGCTTGGGACTAGCGGATCCCACAGATACGCAGTATTTT.

The rearrangement links TRBV28 to TRBJ1-3; the match to TRBD1 covers 7 bases. CDR1 is MDHEN and CDR2 is SYDVKM in the germline V gene. V was clipped by 1 base and J by 4 bases; unmatched bases: 7. The CDR3 totals 16 residues. CDR3 sequence reads: CASSLSLRGAGNTIYF. The DNA of the CDR3 is TGTGCCAGCAGTTTATCTCTCAGGGGGGCCGGAAACACCATATATTTT.

This chain joins TRBV7-9 and TRBJ2-7; 7 nucleotides match TRBD2. The CDR3 is made up of 12 amino acids. Germline V gene lookup returns CDR1 SEHNR and CDR2 FQNEAQ (reference sequence). V shed 10 bases, J shed 6 bases, and the junction held 9 bases outside the gene matches. The CDR3 nucleotides are TGTGCCACCGGGGGAGGGGCCGGCGAGCAGTACTTC. Its translation: CATGGGAGEQYF.